This TCR beta chain stems from a study of blood T cell repertoires in COVID-19 (dated by TCRdb to the early 2020s). Concerning the study at large: Samples covering the acute and convalescent phases of COVID-19 were provided by collaborators in the United States, Italy and Spain. The prospective study material was composed of cDNA or gDNA derived from T cells, B-cell-depleted T cells, or PBMCs. Samples came from the ongoing ImmuneRACE study (first 160 participants) plus 1,254 subjects from 6 global collaborators. The sample metadata nearly always contained a de-identified subject ID, COVID-19 status, age in years and sex. A freely available public database, intended as a resource for researchers studying the immune response to SARS-CoV-2, is where the repertoires were released. Where available, HLA class I and class II types were taken from metadata supplied by the sample provider and were not determined by assay-based typing. The dataset comprised deeply sampled blood TCRbeta repertoires from subjects exposed to, actively infected with, or recovered from COVID-19. What the authors observed across the whole study: The amount of clinical and demographic metadata varied by source and participant and was provided uncurated.

On this clone itself: Its antigen remains unidentified. Base qualities are not at hand, and no much larger clone is one base apart.

Its CDR3 holds 13 amino acids, cysteine through phenylalanine. This entry keeps only the CDR3 DNA: 39 bases, framed from base 1. At one collaborating source in Seattle, patients were enrolled during active infection and were followed longitudinally through the course of disease. Whole blood was collected in K2EDTA tubes by collaborating institutions according to the institutions' own protocols. For TCRbeta analysis, collaborators shipped samples in one of three forms: frozen whole blood, isolated PBMCs, or DNA extracted from either of those sample types. TCRbeta CDR3 regions were amplified from genomic DNA using the immunoSEQ Assay, a bias-controlled multiplex PCR. The authors processed their data as follows. Within the assay, amplification of reference gene primers was used to estimate how many nucleated cells each sample contained. To quantify the absolute abundance of each unique TCRbeta CDR3 rearrangement, sequence reads were collapsed and filtered. Productive Simpson clonality was computed per sample as the square root of Simpson's diversity index over productive rearrangements. Drawn from immuneACCESS, this table holds only the in-frame rearrangements with V and J called that TCRdb kept. Clones are partly lost; checked studies trace under half to an unresolved V gene and leave the rest unexplained. Clone size and the V and J calls come from that table; the DNA yielded D and trimming. The sample table records about 480,000 clones; about nine tenths of these occur just once. Roughly 12% of the sample comes from the top ten.

The receptor comes from a woman between 45 and 60 years old with COVID-19, enrolled during active disease. The sample taken for sequencing was peripheral blood. The chain is made from TRBV12-2 and TRBJ2-5; the DNA was not compared with TRBD1, the D call given in the table. TRBV12-2 is recorded as a pseudogene. The sequenced DNA is TGTGCAAGTCGCTTAAAAGGGGGAGAGACCCAGTACTTC. Its protein is CASRLKGGETQYF.